This T cell receptor (beta chain) emerged from a study of T cells in Graves' hyperthyroidism and ophthalmopathy. Study conclusions and caveats: Progression to ophthalmopathy was predicted a median of 6.5 months early.

RNA transcripts served as the template for amplifying TCR beta CDR3 regions. When the TCR CDR3 underwent first-round RT-PCR, the HTBI primer set was used. A single record per CDR3 protein comes from TCRdb applying MiXCR to the multiplex PCR reads. The sample includes about 350,000 distinct CDR3 sequences, approximately 13% seen only once; the top ten take approximately 25%. Graves' hyperthyroidism is called stable when ophthalmopathy does not progress within 18 months. Diagnosis of hyperthyroidism was new in patients aged 18 to 65, and its duration was under 2 months. Exclusion followed for patients with uncontrolled infection, other autoimmune disease, pregnancy or lactation. This clonotype was seen a few times. Its specificity is not known. V was trimmed by 2 bases and J by 5 bases, leaving 13 bases between them. The CDR3 is 14 residues long. The germline CDR1 and CDR2 sequences are SGHRS and YFSETQ.

This sequence joins TRBV5-1 and TRBJ1-1, with D tentatively TRBD1 (5 bases). This TCR was recovered from a young woman with Graves' hyperthyroidism. Material for sequencing was blood. CDR3 bases: TGCGCCAGCAGCTTTACGAACGGGGGGACTGAAGCTTTCTTT. Its translation is CASSFTNGGTEAFF.